The sequence of this T cell receptor (beta chain) was determined in a study of Graves' ophthalmopathy and Graves' hyperthyroidism. Study-wide results and limits: The model's ophthalmopathy progression predictions had about 71% sensitivity and 72% to 80% specificity.

With 2 bases removed from V and 6 bases from J, the gap between germline ends came to 13 bases. The length of the CDR3 is 14 residues. The germline CDR1 and CDR2 sequences are MDHEN and SYDVKM. A 10 ml volume of fresh peripheral blood provided the PBMCs. This clonotype was observed many times. What it recognizes is unknown. CDR3 regions of TCR beta were amplified from RNA transcripts. Second-round multiplex PCR followed a first-round RT-PCR using HTBI primers. From the multiplex PCR reads, TCRdb called clonotypes with MiXCR, one entry per CDR3 protein. The sample comprises about 400,000 distinct CDR3 sequences, 15% to 20% of which are singletons, and around 1.6% rests with the top ten.

The TCR originated in a woman aged 18-29 years with Graves' ophthalmopathy. Sequencing was done on a sample of peripheral blood. The rearrangement links TRBV28 to TRBJ1-1; no clear D. CDR3: CASSLGRNSAEAFF. As DNA, the CDR3 is TGTGCCAGCAGTTTAGGCAGGAATAGCGCTGAAGCTTTCTTT.